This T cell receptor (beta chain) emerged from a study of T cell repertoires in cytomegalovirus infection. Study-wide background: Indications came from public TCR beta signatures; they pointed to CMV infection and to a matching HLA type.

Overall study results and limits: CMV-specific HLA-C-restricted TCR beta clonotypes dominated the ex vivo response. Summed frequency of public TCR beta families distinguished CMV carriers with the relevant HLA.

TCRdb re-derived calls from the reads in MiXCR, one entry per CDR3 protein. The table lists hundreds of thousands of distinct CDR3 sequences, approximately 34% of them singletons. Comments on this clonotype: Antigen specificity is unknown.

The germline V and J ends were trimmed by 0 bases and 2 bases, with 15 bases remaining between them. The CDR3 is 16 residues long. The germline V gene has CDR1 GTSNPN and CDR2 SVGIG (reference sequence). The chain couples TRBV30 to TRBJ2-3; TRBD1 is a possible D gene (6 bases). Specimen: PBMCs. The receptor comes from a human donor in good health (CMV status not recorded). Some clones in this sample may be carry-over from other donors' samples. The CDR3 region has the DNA TGTGCCTGGAGTGTAAACTCAGGGGTGCACACAGATACGCAGTATTTT. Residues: CAWSVNSGVHTDTQYF.